This T cell receptor beta chain was profiled in a study of blood T cells in healthy people across ages. A sample-barcoded 5' primer and a J-beta primer mix were used in a second PCR of about 7 to 12 cycles. One entry per CDR3 protein results from TCRdb running MiXCR on the 5' RACE reads. The sample contains approximately 700,000 distinct CDR3 sequences, around 32% of which appear only once. In its sample, this clonotype was seen a few times. Specimen: blood. This clonotype was sampled from a woman aged 80 or older in good health.

CDR3 DNA: TGCGCCAGCAGCCAGCCCCTCAGGGAAACTAATGAAAAACTGTTTTTT. Translating it yields CASSQPLRETNEKLFF. The V gene is TRBV4-1, the J gene TRBJ1-4, with TRBD1 as a possible D gene (5 bases). The CDR3 consists of 16 residues. CDR1 and CDR2 from the germline V gene are MGHRA and YSYEKL. Trimming removed 3 bases from V and 1 base from J, with 12 bases in between.